This T cell receptor (beta chain) was recorded in a study of blood T cells in healthy people across ages. Findings and caveats of the study: Long-lived and aged donors differed, with more naive CD4+ cells and higher diversity in the long-lived.

A second roughly 6 to 11 cycle PCR used barcoded and J-beta primers. A single record per CDR3 protein comes from TCRdb applying MiXCR to the 5' RACE reads. This sample carries roughly 1.6 million distinct CDR3 sequences, almost 35% of them seen once, and the ten largest clones take about 11%. With 0 bases clipped from V and 2 bases from J, the junction kept 9 bases outside the gene matches. Germline assignment: CDR1 LGHDT and CDR2 YNNKEL (reference sequence). The CDR3 spans 18 residues. On this clonotype itself: What it recognizes is unknown.

Every donor provided ten milliliters of peripheral blood. The rearrangement links TRBV3-1 to TRBJ1-5; TRBD1 matches at 8 bases. Sequenced: blood. This sequence originates from a woman in her thirties in good health. CDR3 DNA: TGTGCCAGCAGCCAAGATTCAGGGGGCGTGTGGGGCAATCAGCCCCAGCATTTT. Translating gives CASSQDSGGVWGNQPQHF.